This is a list of T cell receptor beta chains from one sample in a study of cytomegalovirus exposure and HLA in healthy donors. Some clones are missing from TCRdb's copy, which holds only in-frame ones; the method was immunoSEQ multiplex PCR. The sample includes tens of thousands of clones, more than 60% of them seen just once. The sequenced sample consisted of PBMCs. The receptors here all came from a man between 25 and 39 years old in good health and CMV-seronegative. Both conserved end residues are part of each CDR3. Each record gives: D gene, clone size, J gene, V gene, CDR3 DNA, CDR3 protein. The D gene is left open where the match is weak. Size values are once, few and many counts, or a class for expanded clones, and some rows have none.

TRBD1 - TRBJ2-2 TRBV13 TGTGCCAGCAGCTTAATTGGAATAGGGACAGAGAACACCGGGGAGCTGTTTTTT CASSLIGIGTENTGELFF
TRBD1 - TRBJ1-5 TRBV19 TGTGCCAGTAGCAACAGGGGGCAGGGTCAGCCCCAGCATTTT CASSNRGQGQPQHF
TRBD2 - TRBJ2-5 TRBV11-3 TGTGCCAGCAGCTTAGGGGGGGGACAAGAGACCCAGTACTTC CASSLGGGQETQYF
- - TRBJ2-7 TRBV10-1 TGCGCCAGCCCGACAGGACGCTCCTACGAGCAGTACTTC CASPTGRSYEQYF
- - TRBJ2-7 TRBV19 TGTGCCAGCCAAGGGAATCCGGGGTACGAGCAGTACTTC CASQGNPGYEQYF
- few TRBJ2-5 TRBV5-8 TGTGCCAGCAGCCTACCGCCCGGTGGGGGGAGTGAGGCGACCCAGTACTTC CASSLPPGGGSEATQYF
- - TRBJ2-2 TRBV30 TGTGCCTGGAGGATCAGATACACCGGGGAGCTGTTTTTT CAWRIRYTGELFF
- - TRBJ1-1 TRBV1 TGCACCAGCAGACCAGGGGGGACTGAAGCTTTCTTT CTSRPGGTEAFF
- - TRBJ2-7 TRBV5-1 TGCGCCAGCAGTCCCCAGGGCTACGAGCAGTACTTC CASSPQGYEQYF
TRBD1 - TRBJ1-1 TRBV6-1 TGTGCCAGCAGCCGGGACAGGGGGCTCAACTGGGATGGTTTCTTT CASSRDRGLNWDGFF
TRBD1 - TRBJ1-2 TRBV7-8 TGTGCCAGCAGCCCAGGACAGGGTGCTAACTATGGCTACACCTTC CASSPGQGANYGYTF
TRBD2 - TRBJ2-1 TRBV29-1 TGCAGCGTTGTAAGAAGGAGCGGCGGGGGGGCTGGCAATGAGCAGTTCTTC CSVVRRSGGGAGNEQFF
- - TRBJ2-7 TRBV5-4 TGTGCCAGCAGCTGGGGGGGCGGGACAACCTACGAGCAGTACTTC CASSWGGGTTYEQYF
- - TRBJ1-5 TRBV6-1 TGTGCCAGCAGTGAAGGGAACGGGAATCAGCCCCAGCATTTT CASSEGNGNQPQHF
- - TRBJ2-5 TRBV6-1 TGTGCCAGCATAGAGGGGGGGGGCGGGGAGACCCAGTACTTC CASIEGGGGETQYF
TRBD2 - TRBJ2-1 TRBV4-2 TGTGCCAGCAGCCAAGAACGGGGGGTATACAATGAGCAGTTCTTC CASSQERGVYNEQFF
- - TRBJ2-5 TRBV7-9 TGTGCCAGCAGCTCACCAGGGTTTTCAGAGACCCAGTACTTC CASSSPGFSETQYF
- - TRBJ1-1 TRBV30 TGTGCCTCCTCCCACACCAACACTGAAGCTTTCTTT CASSHTNTEAFF
- - TRBJ2-3 TRBV29-1 TGCAGCGTTGCCGGGGGATCCAAAACGCAGTATTTT CSVAGGSKTQYF
TRBD1 few TRBJ1-4 TRBV27 TGTGCCAGCGGGCCGTATAGACAGGGGAGAAAACTGTTTTTT CASGPYRQGRKLFF
- - TRBJ1-6 TRBV7-9 TGTGCCAGCAGCCCTAGCCGGCTTTCACCCCTCCACTTT CASSPSRLSPLHF
TRBD2 - TRBJ2-3 TRBV9 TGTGCCAGCAGCGTCACTAGCGGGGCCCCAGATACGCAGTATTTT CASSVTSGAPDTQYF
TRBD2 - TRBJ2-3 TRBV6-4 TGTGCCAGCAGTGAGACGGGCGGGGGGGCCACAGATACGCAGTATTTT CASSETGGGATDTQYF
- once TRBJ1-6 TRBV6-1 TGTGCCAGCAGTGAACTATCACCCCTCCACTTT CASSELSPLHF
- - TRBJ1-5 TRBV19 TGTGCCTCCCGAACCACGGGGTTTAGCAATCAGCCCCAGCATTTT CASRTTGFSNQPQHF
- - TRBJ1-1 TRBV5-1 TGCGCCAGCAGCCCCCACCCTATGCCCTTGAACACTGAAGCTTTCTTT CASSPHPMPLNTEAFF
TRBD1 - TRBJ1-2 TRBV30 TGTGCCTGGAGCGGTACGGGGGACAGGACTAACTATGGCTACACCTTC CAWSGTGDRTNYGYTF
- - TRBJ1-1 TRBV5-4 TGTGCCAGCAGCCAAGAGGTTCGGGACACTGAAGCTTTCTTT CASSQEVRDTEAFF
TRBD1 - TRBJ1-5 TRBV28 TGTGCCAGCAGTTTGACGCAGGGGGCGCCGGGTCAGCCCCAGCATTTT CASSLTQGAPGQPQHF
TRBD1 - TRBJ1-2 TRBV6-6 TGTGCCAGCAGCCCCGACAGGGCAAATGGCTACACCTTC CASSPDRANGYTF
- - TRBJ1-5 TRBV6-1 TGTGCCAGCAGTGAATTATCGGTCTACAATCAGCCCCAGCATTTT CASSELSVYNQPQHF
- - TRBJ2-2 TRBV10-2 TGCGCCAGCACAACTAGGAACACCGGGGAGCTGTTTTTT CASTTRNTGELFF
TRBD1 - TRBJ1-1 TRBV5-1 TGCGCCAGCAGCTTAGGGGACAGCAGAGAAGCTTTCTTT CASSLGDSREAFF
- - TRBJ2-5 TRBV30 TGTGCCTGGAGTGTACACCAGGACCAAGAGACCCAGTACTTC CAWSVHQDQETQYF
TRBD1 - TRBJ1-4 TRBV4-1 TGCGCCAGCAGCCAGGGACAGGGGCGCGAAAAACTGTTTTTT CASSQGQGREKLFF
TRBD2 - TRBJ2-3 TRBV5-1 TGCGCCAGCAGCTTGATTGGCGGGGGGGCGGCTAGCACAGATACGCAGTATTTT CASSLIGGGAASTDTQYF
- few TRBJ1-5 TRBV28 TGTGCCAGCAGTTTTGCCAGCCCCAGGCAGCCCCAGCATTTT CASSFASPRQPQHF
TRBD1 - TRBJ1-2 TRBV6-4 TGTGCCAGCAGATTACAGGGGACCCCACTGTATGGCTACACCTTC CASRLQGTPLYGYTF
TRBD1 - TRBJ1-4 TRBV30 TGTGCCAGGTTGGGGACAGGCGGTGAAAAACTGTTTTTT CARLGTGGEKLFF
TRBD1 once TRBJ1-6 TRBV19 TGTGCCAGTAGTATTGGGCAGGGGGCGAATTCACCCCTCCACTTT CASSIGQGANSPLHF
- - TRBJ1-4 TRBV6-5 TGTGCCAGCAGTTCCGGGGGTTCGATTGAAAAACTGTTTTTT CASSSGGSIEKLFF
TRBD2 - TRBJ2-7 TRBV6-6 TGTGCCAGCACCAACACTAGCGGGAACTACGAGCAGTACTTC CASTNTSGNYEQYF
- - TRBJ1-1 TRBV28 TGTGCCAGCAGTTTCAGGGTTGGTGGCACTGAAGCTTTCTTT CASSFRVGGTEAFF
TRBD2 - TRBJ2-7 TRBV6-1 TGTGCCAGCAGTTATCAGCGGGGGGCCTACGAGCAGTACTTC CASSYQRGAYEQYF
TRBD1 - TRBJ1-6 TRBV28 TGTGCCAGCAGAGACCGGGACAGCTCACCCCTCCACTTT CASRDRDSSPLHF
TRBD2 - TRBJ2-1 TRBV4-2 TGTGCCAGCAGCCCCTTGACTAGCGGGGGGGCCAATGAGCAGTTCTTC CASSPLTSGGANEQFF
- - TRBJ2-6 TRBV9 TGTGCCAGCAGCGAGAGCCCCCAGGGAACTGGGGCCAACGTCCTGACTTTC CASSESPQGTGANVLTF
- - TRBJ2-7 TRBV5-1 TGCGCCAGCAGCCCCTTAGACAAGGCCGAGCAGTACTTC CASSPLDKAEQYF
- - TRBJ1-2 TRBV28 TGTGCCAGCAGTTTTAAATATGGCTACACCTTC CASSFKYGYTF
- - TRBJ1-1 TRBV4-1 TGCGCCAGCAGCCAAGATGGGGGGGGAAAGGGCACTGAAGCTTTCTTT CASSQDGGGKGTEAFF
TRBD1 - TRBJ1-1 TRBV28 TGTGCCAGCAGTTTATGGGGGACAGGGAACACTGAAGCTTTCTTT CASSLWGTGNTEAFF
- - TRBJ1-2 TRBV28 TGTGCCAGCAGTTTGGCAGGGGTCTATGGCTACACCTTC CASSLAGVYGYTF
- - TRBJ2-7 TRBV19 TGTGCCAGTAGTATCGGAGCCGGGGATTACGAGCAGTACTTC CASSIGAGDYEQYF
- few TRBJ1-4 TRBV7-2 TGTGCCAGCAGCCTCAGGGGTTCCACTAATGAAAAACTGTTTTTT CASSLRGSTNEKLFF
- - TRBJ1-4 TRBV5-1 TGCGCCAGCAGCCCTGAGCGGGGGGGCGGGGAGAATGAAAAACTGTTTTTT CASSPERGGGENEKLFF